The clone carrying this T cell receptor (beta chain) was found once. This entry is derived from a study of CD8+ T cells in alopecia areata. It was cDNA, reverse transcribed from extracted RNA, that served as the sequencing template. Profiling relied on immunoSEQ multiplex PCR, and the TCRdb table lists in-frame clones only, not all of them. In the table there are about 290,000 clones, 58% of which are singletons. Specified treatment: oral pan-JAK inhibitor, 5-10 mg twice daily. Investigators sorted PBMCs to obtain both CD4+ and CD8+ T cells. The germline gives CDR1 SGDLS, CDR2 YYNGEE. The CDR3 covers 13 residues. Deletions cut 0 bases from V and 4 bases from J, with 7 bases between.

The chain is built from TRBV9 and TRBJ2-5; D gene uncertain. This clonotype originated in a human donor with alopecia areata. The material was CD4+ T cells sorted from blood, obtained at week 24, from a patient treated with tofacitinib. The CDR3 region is CASSVGDGETQYF. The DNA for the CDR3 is TGTGCCAGCAGCGTAGGTGACGGAGAGACCCAGTACTTC.